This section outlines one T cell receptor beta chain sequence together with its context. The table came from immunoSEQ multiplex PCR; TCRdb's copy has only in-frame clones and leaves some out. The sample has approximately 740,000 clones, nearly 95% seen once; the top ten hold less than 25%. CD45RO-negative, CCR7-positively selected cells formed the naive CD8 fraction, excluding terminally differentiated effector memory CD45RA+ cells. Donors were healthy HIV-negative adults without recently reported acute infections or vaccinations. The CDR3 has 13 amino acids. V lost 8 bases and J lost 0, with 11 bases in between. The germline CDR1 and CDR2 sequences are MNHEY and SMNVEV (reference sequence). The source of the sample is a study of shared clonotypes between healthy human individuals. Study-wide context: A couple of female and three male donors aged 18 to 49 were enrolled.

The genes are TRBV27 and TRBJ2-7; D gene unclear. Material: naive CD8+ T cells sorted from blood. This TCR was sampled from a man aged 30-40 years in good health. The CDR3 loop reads CASAELSSYEQYF. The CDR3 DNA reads TGTGCCAGCGCCGAACTAAGCTCCTACGAGCAGTACTTC.